This TCR beta chain emerged from a study of early T cells in non-severe SARS-CoV-2 infection. Overall study context: The input, bulk RNA from unsorted whole blood, was sequenced, and chains were unpaired. Study-level results: Anti-spike CD8 responses were favored by VDJdb matching, which missed private and CD4 specificities.

Unique molecular identifiers tagged individual cDNA molecules. TCRdb redid the calling of the 5' RACE reads with MiXCR, one entry per CDR3 protein. The sample yields around 75,000 distinct CDR3 sequences, about 9% seen once. Only a few counts were recorded for this clonotype. As yet, its antigen is unknown. The CDR3 loop spans 14 amino acids. Trimming pared 5 bases from V and 2 bases from J, leaving 9 bases between. Germline values: CDR1 KGHSH, CDR2 LQKENI. Sequencing was done on a sample of whole blood. The V gene is TRBV18, the J gene TRBJ2-2; no clear D gene. This receptor was identified in an adult who was a healthcare worker with PCR-confirmed SARS-CoV-2 infection or an uninfected control (not recorded which). The CDR3 protein is CASSITDNTGELFF. The CDR3 region has the DNA TGTGCCAGCTCAATCACAGATAACACCGGGGAGCTGTTTTTT.